The present TCR beta chain was sequenced within a study of blood T cell repertoires in COVID-19. Trimming removed 5 bases from V and 4 bases from J, with 11 bases in between. The CDR3 totals 13 residues. CDR1 is WNHNN and CDR2 is SYGVQD in the germline V gene (reference sequence). Data came from immunoSEQ multiplex PCR; TCRdb stores just in-frame clones and leaves some out. The sample yields around 100,000 clones, 85% seen once. The chain has TRBV10-1 and TRBJ1-1; the D gene is possibly TRBD1 (6 bases). This receptor was identified in a human donor in a cohort sampled during active COVID-19. The sample consisted of peripheral blood. The CDR3 protein is CASSRTDITEAFF. CDR3 coding DNA: TGCGCCAGCAGTCGGACAGATATCACTGAAGCTTTCTTT.